Below are 18 T cell receptor beta chains sequenced from a single sample in a study of OX40 agonist ivuxolimab in advanced cancers. Library generation was performed with the immunoSEQ multiplex PCR assay. The immuneACCESS repertoire file appears here via TCRdb, limited to in-frame rearrangements. These files lack a portion of the clones; in checked studies, under half of the deficit traces to unresolved V genes, and the cause of the others is not known. This sample comprises around 45,000 clones, about 88% of them detected only once. Jointly, the top ten make up about 8% of the sample. The sequenced sample was CD4+ or CD8+ T cells sorted from blood, obtained in a trial of the OX40 agonist ivuxolimab. These receptors originate from an adult with an advanced solid tumor such as melanoma, head and neck, liver or kidney cancer.

This sequence joins TRBV18 and TRBJ2-7; 9 bases are a match to TRBD1. The CDR3 consists of 15 residues. Germline assignment: CDR1 KGHSH and CDR2 LQKENI. The V gene end was trimmed by 2 bases and the J gene end by 5 bases; junction bases not matched to a gene: 7. This CDR3 is CASSPFRDRDNEQYF. The CDR3 DNA sequence: TGTGCCAGCTCACCATTCCGGGACAGGGACAACGAGCAGTACTTC.

This chain connects TRBV27 to TRBJ1-2, with 10 bases matching TRBD1. This CDR3 contains 14 residues. J was trimmed by 7 bases and V by 5 bases; bases with no gene match: 7. CDR1 is MNHEY and CDR2 is SMNVEV in the germline V gene (reference sequence). CDR3 coding DNA: TGTGCCAGCAGTCCCGGACAGGGGGGAAGTGGCTACACCTTC. Translated: CASSPGQGGSGYTF.

The rearrangement uses TRBV4-1 and TRBJ2-7; 11 bases fit TRBD2. Per germline, CDR1 MGHRA and CDR2 YSYEKL. V lost 5 bases and J lost 5; bases outside the gene matches: 11. The CDR3 runs to 16 residues. CDR3 sequence: CASSKIGLAGLHEQYF. The CDR3 DNA reads TGCGCCAGCAGCAAAATCGGACTAGCGGGTCTCCACGAGCAGTACTTC.

The chain carries TRBV27 and TRBJ2-4; the D gene is possibly TRBD1 (6 bases). Germline V lookup: CDR1 MNHEY, CDR2 SMNVEV (reference sequence). Trimming removed 5 bases from V and 0 bases from J, with 23 bases in between. CDR3 size: 19 residues. The CDR3: CASSPPLWAGEEAKNIQYF. The CDR3 DNA follows: TGTGCCAGCAGTCCCCCTTTGTGGGCAGGGGAAGAAGCCAAAAACATTCAGTACTTC.

The chain is built from TRBV6-5 and TRBJ2-3; TRBD1 matches at 7 bases. Looked up from germline, CDR1 is MNHEY and CDR2 is SVGAGI. V gave up 3 bases and J gave up 11 bases; unmatched junction bases: 5. The CDR3 has 12 amino acids. The CDR3 spells CASSYKGQMQYF. CDR3 coding DNA: TGTGCCAGCAGTTATAAGGGACAGATGCAGTATTTT.

The V call is TRBV7-6, the J call TRBJ2-5, with 10 nucleotides matching TRBD1. Germline lookup yields CDR1 SGHVS and CDR2 FNYEAQ. The CDR3 has 15 amino acids. Unmatched junction bases numbered 6, after V lost 5 bases and J lost 3 bases. The DNA for the CDR3 is TGTGCCAGCAGCCCGGGACAGGGGTTGGAAGAGACCCAGTACTTC. Translated: CASSPGQGLEETQYF. Filled out from reference TRBV7-6 and TRBJ2-5, the complete variable domain reads GAGVSQSPRYKVTKRGQDVALRCDPISGHVSLYWYRQALGQGPEFLTYFNYEAQQDKSGLPNDRFSAERPEGSISTLTIQRTEQRDSAMYRCASSPGQGLEETQYFGPGTRLLVL.

The chain couples TRBV9 to TRBJ2-2; D is undetermined. Trimming pared 0 bases from V and 0 bases from J, leaving 6 bases between. The germline V gene encodes CDR1 SGDLS and CDR2 YYNGEE. The CDR3 is 15 residues long. The CDR3 spells CASSVDSSNTGELFF. The CDR3, as DNA: TGTGCCAGCAGCGTAGACAGCTCGAACACCGGGGAGCTGTTTTTT.

Of note for this clone: A much more abundant neighbour one base away suggests this may be a read error. The same CDR3 can be traced to other DNA sequences in this sample. The chain carries TRBV5-1 and TRBJ2-3, with 10 positions matching TRBD2. This CDR3 has 15 amino acids. The V segment lost 0 bases and the J segment 4 bases; nucleotides outside the gene matches: 2. Germline values: CDR1 SGHRS, CDR2 YFSETQ. The CDR3 DNA is TGCGCCAGCAGCTTGGCTAGCGGGAGTGCAGATACGCAGTATTTT. Its protein is CASSLASGSADTQYF.

The chain couples TRBV28 to TRBJ2-7, with 10 bases that match TRBD1. This CDR3 has 16 amino acids. V lost 1 base to trimming and J lost 5 bases; unmatched junction nucleotides: 8. Germline V gene data show CDR1 as MDHEN and CDR2 as SYDVKM. The chain's CDR3 is CASSLFPGTGAHEQYF. The CDR3 coding sequence is TGTGCCAGCAGTTTATTTCCCGGGACAGGGGCCCACGAGCAGTACTTC.

This chain joins TRBV7-2 and TRBJ2-7; perhaps TRBD2 as D (6 bases). The CDR3 has 15 amino acids. Germline CDR1 reads SGHTA; CDR2 reads FQGNSA. Between the trimmed V and J ends, which lost 7 bases and 4 bases, there was a span of 20 bases. CDR3 bases: TGTGCCAGCACCCTCGGCGGAGGGAGGAGGTACGAGCAGTACTTC. Its translation is CASTLGGGRRYEQYF.

V usage is TRBV2 and J usage is TRBJ1-3; possible D gene TRBD1, 6 bases. The CDR3 runs 14 residues. V was clipped by 5 bases and J by 0 bases, with 8 bases between them. Per germline, CDR1 SNHLY and CDR2 FYNNEI. In DNA form, the CDR3 reads TGTGCCAGCAGTCAACAGGGCTCTGGAAACACCATATATTTT. Translated, it gives CASSQQGSGNTIYF.

A single count supports this clone. This chain uses TRBV7-3 with TRBJ1-1; TRBD1 might be the D (5 bases). In germline, CDR1 is SGHTA, CDR2 FQGTGA. Trimming took off 5 bases at V and 1 base at J, with 11 bases between the two ends. The CDR3 consists of 14 residues. The CDR3 region is CASSANTGNTEAFF. For the CDR3, the DNA is TGTGCCAGCAGCGCGAATACAGGGAACACTGAAGCTTTCTTT.

This chain connects TRBV9 to TRBJ2-7; 10 bases map to TRBD1. Trimming took 4 bases from V and 4 from J; bases not matched to a gene: 5. The CDR3 is made up of 14 amino acids. Germline values: CDR1 SGDLS, CDR2 YYNGEE. In nucleotides, the CDR3 is TGTGCCAGCAGCTATGGACAGGGGGGTTACGAGCAGTACTTC. It translates to CASSYGQGGYEQYF.

The chain carries TRBV4-3 and TRBJ1-2; 7 bases align to TRBD1. The CDR3 has 13 amino acids. Germline trimming cut 1 base from V and 6 bases from J; bases unmatched to any gene: 2. Per the germline V gene, CDR1 is LGHNA and CDR2 is YSLEER. Here the CDR3 DNA reads TGCGCCAGCAGCCAAGCAGGGGGGGATGGCTACACCTTC. Its translation: CASSQAGGDGYTF.

The rearrangement links TRBV7-8 to TRBJ2-3; 10 positions agree with TRBD2. The CDR3 is 18 residues long. Trimming took 5 bases from V and 3 from J; bases not matched to a gene: 14. The V gene's germline CDR1 is SGHVS and CDR2 FQNEAQ. This chain's CDR3 is CASSPYRVLAGVTDTQYF. The CDR3 DNA reads TGTGCCAGCAGCCCGTACCGGGTTCTAGCGGGAGTGACAGATACGCAGTATTTT.

The rearrangement joins TRBV7-2 to TRBJ2-7, with TRBD1 as a possible D gene (7 bases). The CDR3 spans 15 residues. V shed 4 bases and J shed 3 bases, with 16 bases lying between them. CDR1 and CDR2 from the germline V gene are SGHTA and FQGNSA. The chain's CDR3 is CASSSGGGRVYEQYF. In DNA, the CDR3 is TGTGCCAGCAGCTCCGGAGGGGGCAGGGTCTACGAGCAGTACTTC.

The chain joins TRBV10-3 to TRBJ2-3; 8 positions match TRBD1. CDR3 size: 17 residues. V lost 4 bases and J lost 2; bases outside the gene matches: 11. CDR1 is ENHRY and CDR2 is SYGVKD in the germline V gene. This CDR3 is CAISGTRDRLFTDTQYF. In DNA form, the CDR3 reads TGTGCCATCAGTGGCACCCGGGACAGGCTTTTCACAGATACGCAGTATTTT.

V and J are TRBV6-5 and TRBJ2-5, with D maybe TRBD1 (5 bases). Germline lookup yields CDR1 MNHEY and CDR2 SVGAGI. The CDR3 is 13 residues long. Trimming pared 5 bases from V and 0 bases from J, leaving 7 bases between. The CDR3 here is CASSPGYQETQYF. The CDR3 DNA is TGTGCCAGCAGTCCAGGGTACCAAGAGACCCAGTACTTC.